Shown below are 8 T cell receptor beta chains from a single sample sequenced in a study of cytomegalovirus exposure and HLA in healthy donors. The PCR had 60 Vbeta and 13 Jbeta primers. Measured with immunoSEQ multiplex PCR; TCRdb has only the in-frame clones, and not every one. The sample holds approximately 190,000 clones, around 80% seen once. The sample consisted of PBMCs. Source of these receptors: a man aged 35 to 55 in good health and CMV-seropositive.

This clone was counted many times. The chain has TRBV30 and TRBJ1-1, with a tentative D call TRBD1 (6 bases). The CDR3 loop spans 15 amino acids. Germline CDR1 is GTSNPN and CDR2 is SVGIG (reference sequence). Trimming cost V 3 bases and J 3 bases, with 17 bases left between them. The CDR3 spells CAWREGGLSDTEAFF. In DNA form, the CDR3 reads TGTGCCTGGAGGGAGGGGGGGCTGTCGGACACTGAAGCTTTCTTT.

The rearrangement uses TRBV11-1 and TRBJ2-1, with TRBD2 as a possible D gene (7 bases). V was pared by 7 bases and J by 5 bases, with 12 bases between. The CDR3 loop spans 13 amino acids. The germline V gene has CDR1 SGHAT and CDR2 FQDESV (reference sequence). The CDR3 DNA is TGTGCCAGCAAGGGGGAGGGGAACAATGAGCAGTTCTTC. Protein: CASKGEGNNEQFF.

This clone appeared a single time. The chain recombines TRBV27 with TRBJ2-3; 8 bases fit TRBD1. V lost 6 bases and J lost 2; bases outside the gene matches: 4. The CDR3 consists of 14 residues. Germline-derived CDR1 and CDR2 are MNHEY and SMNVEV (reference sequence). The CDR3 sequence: CASRRDRYTDTQYF. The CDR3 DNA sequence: TGTGCCAGCAGACGGGACAGGTACACAGATACGCAGTATTTT.

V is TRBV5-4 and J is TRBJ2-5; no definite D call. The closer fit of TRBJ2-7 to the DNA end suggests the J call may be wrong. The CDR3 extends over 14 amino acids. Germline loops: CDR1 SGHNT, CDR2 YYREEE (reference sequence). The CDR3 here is CASSLGSISYEQYF. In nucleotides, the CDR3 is TGTGCCAGCAGCTTGGGATCGATCTCCTACGAGCAGTACTTC.

DNA of the CDR3: TGTGCCACCAGCAGAGGACAGTCTGAAAAACTGTTTTTT. Translating gives CATSRGQSEKLFF. The V and J genes are TRBV15 and TRBJ1-4, with D maybe TRBD1 (5 bases). This CDR3 region has 13 residues. The V end was cut by 1 base, the J end by 7 bases, with 7 bases between. CDR1 is LNHNV, CDR2 YYDKDF, per germline (reference sequence).

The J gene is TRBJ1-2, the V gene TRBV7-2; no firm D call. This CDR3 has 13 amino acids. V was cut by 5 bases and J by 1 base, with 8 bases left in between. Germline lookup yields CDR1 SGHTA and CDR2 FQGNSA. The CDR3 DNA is TGTGCCAGCAGCCCGACAATTAACTATGGCTACACCTTC. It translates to CASSPTINYGYTF.

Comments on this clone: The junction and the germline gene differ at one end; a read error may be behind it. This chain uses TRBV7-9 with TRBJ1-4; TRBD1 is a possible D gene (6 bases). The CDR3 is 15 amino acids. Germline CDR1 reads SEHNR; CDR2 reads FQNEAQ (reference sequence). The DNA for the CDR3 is TGTTCCAGCAGCCCCCAGGCAGGGGTAAATGAAAAACTGTTTTTT. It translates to CSSSPQAGVNEKLFF.

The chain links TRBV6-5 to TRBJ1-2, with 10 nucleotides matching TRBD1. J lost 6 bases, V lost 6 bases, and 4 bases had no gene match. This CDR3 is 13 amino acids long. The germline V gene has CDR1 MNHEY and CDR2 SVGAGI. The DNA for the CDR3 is TGTGCCAGCAGACGGACAGGGGGGGATGGCTACACCTTC. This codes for CASRRTGGDGYTF.